This T cell receptor (beta chain) was sequenced for a study of blood T cells in healthy people across ages. The germline V and J ends were trimmed by 3 bases and 2 bases, with 16 bases remaining between them. This CDR3 spans 16 amino acids. Per germline, CDR1 LGHNA and CDR2 YNFKEQ. Each donor was a healthy Caucasian individual from Russia, aged roughly 6 to 90. Each donor gave around 9.6 milliliters of peripheral blood. With a J-beta primer mix and a sample-barcoded 5' primer, a second PCR ran about 6 to 11 cycles. TCRdb independently ran MiXCR on the 5' RACE reads; one entry per CDR3 protein. This sample yields about 1.5 million distinct CDR3 sequences, of which roughly 43% are seen a single time; over 3.5% belongs to the top ten. A few counts support this clonotype. Its matching antigen is unknown. Points from the study as a whole: Naive CD4+ cell counts and diversity both ran higher in long-lived than in aged donors.

The chain combines TRBV4-2 with TRBJ2-5; tentatively, D is TRBD1 or TRBD2 (5 bases each). The sample comprised blood. The clonotype originates from a woman between 18 and 29 years old in good health. The CDR3 protein is CASSQGTAIAQETQYF. In DNA, the CDR3 is TGTGCCAGCAGCCAGGGGACGGCGATCGCTCAAGAGACCCAGTACTTC.